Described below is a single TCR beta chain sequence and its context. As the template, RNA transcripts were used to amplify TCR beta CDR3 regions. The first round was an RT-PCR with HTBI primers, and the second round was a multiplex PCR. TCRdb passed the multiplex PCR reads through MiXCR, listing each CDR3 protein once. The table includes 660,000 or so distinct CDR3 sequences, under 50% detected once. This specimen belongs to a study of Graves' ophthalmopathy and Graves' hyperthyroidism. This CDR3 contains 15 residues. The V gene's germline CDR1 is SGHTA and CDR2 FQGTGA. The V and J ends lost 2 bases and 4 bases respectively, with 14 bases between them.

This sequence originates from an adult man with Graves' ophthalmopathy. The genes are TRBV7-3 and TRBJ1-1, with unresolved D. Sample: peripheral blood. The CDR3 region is CASSLAFRGFTEAFF. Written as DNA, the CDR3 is TGTGCCAGCAGCTTAGCCTTCCGGGGTTTCACTGAAGCTTTCTTT.